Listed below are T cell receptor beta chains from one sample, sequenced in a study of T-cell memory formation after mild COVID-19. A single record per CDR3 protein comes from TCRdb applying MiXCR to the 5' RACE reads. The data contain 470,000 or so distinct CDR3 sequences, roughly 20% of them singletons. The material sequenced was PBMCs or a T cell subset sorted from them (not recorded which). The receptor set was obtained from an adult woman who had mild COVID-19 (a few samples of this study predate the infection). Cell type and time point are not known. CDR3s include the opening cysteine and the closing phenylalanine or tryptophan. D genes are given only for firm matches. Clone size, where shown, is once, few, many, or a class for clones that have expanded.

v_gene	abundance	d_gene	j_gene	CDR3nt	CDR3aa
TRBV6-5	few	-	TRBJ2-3	TGTGCCAGCGGCCTATGGAGCACAGATACGCAGTATTTT	CASGLWSTDTQYF
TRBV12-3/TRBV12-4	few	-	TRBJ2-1	TGTGCCAGCAGCGTATACGTGAGAACCACTCACAATGAGCAGTTCTTC	CASSVYVRTTHNEQFF
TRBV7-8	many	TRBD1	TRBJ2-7	TGTGCCAGCAGCTTGGACAGGGGGCCCATAGGGGCCTACGAGCAGTACTTC	CASSLDRGPIGAYEQYF
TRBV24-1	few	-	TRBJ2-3	TGTGCCACCAGTGATTACACCCAGGGGGGGACGGATACGCAGTATTTT	CATSDYTQGGTDTQYF
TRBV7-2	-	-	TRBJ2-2	TGTGCCAGCAGCCGACAAGTCGCGAACACCGGGGAGCTGTTTTTT	CASSRQVANTGELFF
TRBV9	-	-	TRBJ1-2	TGTGCCAGCAGCGTGCTTGATGCCTATGGCTACACCTTC	CASSVLDAYGYTF
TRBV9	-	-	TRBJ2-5	TGTGCCAGCAGCGTGGGGCAGGGGGAGACCCAGTACTTC	CASSVGQGETQYF
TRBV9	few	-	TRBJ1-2	TGTGCCAGCAGCGTAGCTGGTTGGACAGACTCTAGGGGCTACACCTTC	CASSVAGWTDSRGYTF
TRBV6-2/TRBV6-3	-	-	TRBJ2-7	TGTGCCAGCAGTTACTGGGCAGGACTATCCTACGAGCAGTACTTC	CASSYWAGLSYEQYF
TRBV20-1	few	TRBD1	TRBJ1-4	TGCAGTGCTACCACAGGGGTTGGTAATGAAAAACTGTTTTTT	CSATTGVGNEKLFF
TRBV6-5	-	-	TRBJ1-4	TGTGCCAGCAAAGGTCCGGGGACTAATGAAAAACTGTTTTTT	CASKGPGTNEKLFF
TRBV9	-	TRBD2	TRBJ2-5	TGTGCCAGCAGCGTTGGACTAGCGATGTGGGAGACCCAGTACTTC	CASSVGLAMWETQYF
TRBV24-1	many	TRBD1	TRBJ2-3	TGTGCCACCAGTGTAGTAGGGGGCACGCAGTATTTT	CATSVVGGTQYF
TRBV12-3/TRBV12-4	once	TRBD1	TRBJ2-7	TGTGCCAGCAGTTCGGGCAGAGGGACAGGGTTCTACGAGCAGTACTTC	CASSSGRGTGFYEQYF
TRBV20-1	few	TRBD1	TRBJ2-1	TGCAGTGCCACGACAGGGGGCTCCTACAATGAGCAGTTCTTC	CSATTGGSYNEQFF
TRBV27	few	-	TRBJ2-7	TGTGCCAGCAGTCTCGACAGGTCCAGGGACGAGCAGTACTTC	CASSLDRSRDEQYF
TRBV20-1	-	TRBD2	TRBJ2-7	TGCAGTGTCAGGGGACTAGCTGACGAGCAGTACTTC	CSVRGLADEQYF
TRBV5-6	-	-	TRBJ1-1	TGTGCCAGCAGCTTGGGAGGGTTTGGGAACACTGAAGCTTTCTTT	CASSLGGFGNTEAFF
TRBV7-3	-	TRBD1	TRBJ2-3	TGTGCCAGCAGCCGGGGACAGGCTGAGACAGATACGCAGTATTTT	CASSRGQAETDTQYF
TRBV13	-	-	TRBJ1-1	TGTGCCAGCAGGAAAGGAGGGGTGGCGAACACTGAAGCTTTCTTT	CASRKGGVANTEAFF
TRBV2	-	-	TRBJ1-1	TGTGCCAGCAGTGGACGACACTTGGGGGCTGAAGCTTTCTTT	CASSGRHLGAEAFF
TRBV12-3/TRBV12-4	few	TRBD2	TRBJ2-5	TGTGCCAGCAGTTTAATTAGCGGGAGTGAGACCCAGTACTTC	CASSLISGSETQYF
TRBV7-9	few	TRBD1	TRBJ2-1	TGTGCCAGCAGACTAGCGACCCCCGGGACAGGGAACGACAATGAGCAGTTCTTC	CASRLATPGTGNDNEQFF
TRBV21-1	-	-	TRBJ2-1	TGTGCCAGCAGGGGGGACAGATACAATGAGCAGTTCTTC	CASRGDRYNEQFF
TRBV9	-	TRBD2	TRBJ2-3	TGTGCCAGCAGCGTAGGTTTACGGGGGGTGACCACAGATACGCAGTATTTT	CASSVGLRGVTTDTQYF
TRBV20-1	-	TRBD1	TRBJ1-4	TGCAGTGCTAGAGAGGGGACAGACCACTTCAATGAAAAACTGTTTTTT	CSAREGTDHFNEKLFF
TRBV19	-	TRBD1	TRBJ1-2	TGTGCCAGTAGTAGGGACACAGGGGTGAAGAACTATGGCTACACCTTC	CASSRDTGVKNYGYTF
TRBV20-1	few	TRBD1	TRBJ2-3	TGCAGTGTCCACAGGGGGTGGGGTACGCAGTATTTT	CSVHRGWGTQYF